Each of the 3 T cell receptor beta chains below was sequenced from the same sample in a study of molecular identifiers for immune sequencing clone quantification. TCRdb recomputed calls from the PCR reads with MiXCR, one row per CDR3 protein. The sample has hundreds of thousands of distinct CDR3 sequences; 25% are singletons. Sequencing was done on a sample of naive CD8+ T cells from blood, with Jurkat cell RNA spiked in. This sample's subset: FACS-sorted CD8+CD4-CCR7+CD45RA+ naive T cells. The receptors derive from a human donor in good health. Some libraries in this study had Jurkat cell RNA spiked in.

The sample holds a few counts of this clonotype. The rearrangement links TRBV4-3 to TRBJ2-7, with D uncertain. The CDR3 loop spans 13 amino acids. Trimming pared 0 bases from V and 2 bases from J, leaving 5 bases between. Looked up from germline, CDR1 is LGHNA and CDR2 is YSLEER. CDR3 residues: CASSQEAPYEQYF. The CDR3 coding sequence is TGCGCCAGCAGCCAAGAAGCCCCCTACGAGCAGTACTTC.

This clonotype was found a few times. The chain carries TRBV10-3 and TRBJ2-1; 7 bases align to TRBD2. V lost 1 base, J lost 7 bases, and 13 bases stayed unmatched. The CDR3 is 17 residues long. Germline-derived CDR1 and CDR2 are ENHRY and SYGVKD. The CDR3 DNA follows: TGTGCCATCAGTGAGTTGGACCTCCTAGCGGCGGTAAATGAGCAGTTCTTC. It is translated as CAISELDLLAAVNEQFF.

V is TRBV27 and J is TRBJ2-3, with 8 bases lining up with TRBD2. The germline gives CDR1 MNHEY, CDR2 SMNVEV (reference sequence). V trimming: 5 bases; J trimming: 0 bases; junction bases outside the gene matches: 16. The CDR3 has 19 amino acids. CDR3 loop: CASSPFTSGVGSSTDTQYF. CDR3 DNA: TGTGCCAGCAGTCCCTTCACTAGCGGAGTGGGGAGTAGCACAGATACGCAGTATTTT.